These 29 T cell receptor beta chains were all obtained from the same sample, sequenced in a study of T cells in narcolepsy. TCRdb's copy holds only in-frame clones and misses some; the assay was immunoSEQ multiplex PCR. The sample lists 30,000 to 45,000 clones; under 85% were seen once. The specimen sequenced was CD45RA- memory CD4+ T cells from PBMCs. These receptors came from a human donor with narcolepsy.

Of note for this clone: Other DNA sequences in this sample translate to the same CDR3. The chain has TRBV2 and TRBJ2-2, with D perhaps matching TRBD1 (6 bases). Germline CDR1 is SNHLY and CDR2 is FYNNEI. CDR3 size: 15 residues. V was shortened by 5 bases and J by 2 bases, with 12 bases between the two germline ends. This CDR3 is CASSPGTINTGELFF. The CDR3 region has the DNA TGTGCCAGCAGTCCCGGGACAATAAACACCGGGGAGCTGTTTTTT.

This clone was picked up one time. V is TRBV9 and J is TRBJ2-1; 8 bases agree with TRBD1. V shed 4 bases and J 9 bases; nucleotides not matched to a gene: 9. The CDR3 is 14 amino acids. The V gene's germline CDR1 is SGDLS and CDR2 YYNGEE. The CDR3 DNA reads TGTGCCAGCAGCATGACAGGGGAGTTGGGTGAGCAGTTCTTC. Protein sequence: CASSMTGELGEQFF.

The chain is built from TRBV29-1 and TRBJ2-5; a weak D match, TRBD2 (5 bases). V was trimmed by 7 bases and J by 4 bases, leaving 10 bases between them. This CDR3 has 11 amino acids. Germline V gene data show CDR1 as SQVTM and CDR2 as ANQGSEA. The CDR3: CSAPEGETQYF. For the CDR3, the DNA is TGCAGCGCTCCCGAGGGAGAGACCCAGTACTTC.

This sequence joins TRBV7-8 and TRBJ2-7; the D gene is possibly TRBD1 (5 bases). This CDR3 is 15 amino acids long. The V end was cut by 2 bases, the J end by 6 bases, with 17 bases between. Per germline, CDR1 SGHVS and CDR2 FQNEAQ. The CDR3 region has the DNA TGTGCCAGCAGCTTATTCTCAGGGAATAATGGCGAGCAGTACTTC. This sequence encodes CASSLFSGNNGEQYF.

This clone was seen a few times. The gene calls are TRBV7-2 and TRBJ2-2; TRBD1 might be the D (7 bases). This CDR3 contains 16 residues. The V end was cut by 1 base, the J end by 1 base, with 10 bases between. The germline V gene encodes CDR1 SGHTA and CDR2 FQGNSA. In nucleotides, the CDR3 is TGTGCCAGCAGCTTAGTTCAGGGGGGGAACACCGGGGAGCTGTTTTTT. Amino acid sequence: CASSLVQGGNTGELFF.

The V call is TRBV11-1, the J call TRBJ1-5; D might be TRBD1 (6 bases). Deletions cut 4 bases from V and 4 bases from J, with 23 bases between. CDR3 length: 18 amino acids. The germline CDR1 and CDR2 sequences are SGHAT and FQDESV (reference sequence). CDR3 in DNA: TGTGCCAGCAGCTCCACACACAGGGATCTATCGAGAAATCAGCCCCAGCATTTT. Residues: CASSSTHRDLSRNQPQHF.

The genes are TRBV2 and TRBJ2-1; 11 nucleotides agree with TRBD2. Trimming removed 6 bases from V and 2 bases from J; junction bases left unmatched: 9. CDR1 and CDR2 from the germline V gene are SNHLY and FYNNEI. The CDR3 covers 17 residues. The CDR3 region is CASSPFSSGGPYNEQFF. In DNA, the CDR3 is TGTGCCAGCAGCCCCTTCTCTAGCGGGGGGCCCTACAATGAGCAGTTCTTC.

The genes are TRBV7-8 and TRBJ2-7, with D unresolved. The germline gives CDR1 SGHVS, CDR2 FQNEAQ. V was clipped by 5 bases and J by 4 bases, with 15 bases between them. There are 14 residues in the CDR3. The CDR3 reads CASSRTSSLYEQYF. In DNA form, the CDR3 reads TGTGCCAGCAGCCGAACATCCTCTCTGTACGAGCAGTACTTC.

J is TRBJ2-5 and V is TRBV2; TRBD2 matches 9 bases. V lost 5 bases and J lost 5; bases outside the gene matches: 6. CDR3 length: 14 residues. Germline V lookup: CDR1 SNHLY, CDR2 FYNNEI. CDR3 protein: CASSLGLARETQYF. CDR3 nucleotide sequence: TGTGCCAGCAGTCTGGGACTAGCCCGGGAGACCCAGTACTTC.

This clone was detected only once. Here the CDR3 DNA reads TGTGCCAGCAGCTCGGCAGGAAACTATGGCTACACCTTC. Encoded protein: CASSSAGNYGYTF. The V and J genes are TRBV5-4 and TRBJ1-2; D call uncertain. The ends were cut back, 3 bases at V and 2 bases at J, with 8 bases in the middle. Germline V gives CDR1 SGHNT, CDR2 YYREEE (reference sequence). The CDR3 runs 13 residues.

The chain couples TRBV30 to TRBJ2-7, with D hard to call. V was clipped by 2 bases and J by 4 bases, with 15 bases between them. The V gene's germline CDR1 is GTSNPN and CDR2 SVGIG (reference sequence). This CDR3 comprises 14 residues. CDR3 sequence reads: CAWSSVTSSYEQYF. The CDR3 DNA is TGTGCCTGGAGTAGCGTGACTTCATCATACGAGCAGTACTTC.

This sequence joins TRBV10-3 and TRBJ1-1; unclear D gene. Trimming removed 1 base at V and 1 base at J, with 7 bases between. Germline CDR1 is ENHRY and CDR2 is SYGVKD. The CDR3 extends over 14 amino acids. CDR3 protein: CAISEFRTNTEAFF. CDR3 bases: TGTGCCATCAGTGAGTTTAGGACGAACACTGAAGCTTTCTTT.

The chain has TRBV4-3 and TRBJ1-4; TRBD1 matches at 7 bases. V lost 4 bases and J lost 5; bases outside the gene matches: 1. The CDR3 runs to 13 residues. The germline V gene encodes CDR1 LGHNA and CDR2 YSLEER. CDR3 DNA: TGCGCCAGCAGCCTGACAGGGAATGAAAAACTGTTTTTT. The encoded protein is CASSLTGNEKLFF.

The CDR3 coding sequence is TGCGCCAGCACACGCGGGGGGACAGGGTTGTCTGGGGCCAACGTCCTGACTTTC. Translating gives CASTRGGTGLSGANVLTF. The chain joins TRBV5-1 to TRBJ2-6; weak D call: TRBD1 (9 bases). The V end lost 6 bases, the J end lost 1 base, and 20 bases lay between the germline ends. CDR1 SGHRS and CDR2 YFSETQ come from the germline V gene. The CDR3 contains 18 residues.

The rearrangement uses TRBV9 and TRBJ1-1; a possible D gene is TRBD1 (6 bases). V lost 3 bases to trimming and J lost 5 bases, with 11 bases between them. Germline V lookup: CDR1 SGDLS, CDR2 YYNGEE. CDR3 size: 13 residues. The CDR3 is CASSGGRKTEAFF. The CDR3, as DNA: TGTGCCAGCAGCGGGGGGCGGAAAACTGAAGCTTTCTTT. The full variable domain, completed using reference TRBV9 and TRBJ1-1, is DSGVTQTPKHLITATGQRVTLRCSPRSGDLSVYWYQQSLDQGLQFLIQYYNGEERAKGNILERFSAQQFPDLHSELNLSSLELGDSALYFCASSGGRKTEAFFGQGTRLTVV.

This chain uses TRBV30 with TRBJ2-3; TRBD2 is a possible D gene (6 bases). V was clipped by 0 bases and J by 3 bases, with 7 bases between them. CDR1 and CDR2 (germline): GTSNPN, SVGIG (reference sequence). The CDR3 runs 13 residues. The CDR3 nucleotides are TGTGCCTGGAGTGTTGGAGGGACAGATACGCAGTATTTT. This sequence encodes CAWSVGGTDTQYF.

This chain joins TRBV9 and TRBJ1-1; 10 nucleotides match TRBD1. Germline CDR1 reads SGDLS; CDR2 reads YYNGEE. There are 14 residues in the CDR3. After removal of 4 bases from V and 5 bases from J, the junction contained 5 bases not matched to a gene. CDR3 residues: CASSPGTGETEAFF. DNA of the CDR3: TGTGCCAGCAGCCCAGGGACAGGGGAAACTGAAGCTTTCTTT.

This rearrangement joins TRBV2 to TRBJ2-3; D gene uncertain. Trimming left V 2 bases short and J 5 bases short, with 11 bases between. This CDR3 comprises 14 residues. Germline loops: CDR1 SNHLY, CDR2 FYNNEI. In DNA form, the CDR3 reads TGTGCCAGCAGTGAACAGTCGAGAGGAGATACGCAGTATTTT. It yields the protein CASSEQSRGDTQYF. The full variable domain, its missing parts supplied by reference TRBV2 and TRBJ2-3, is EPEVTQTPSHQVTQMGQEVILRCVPISNHLYFYWYRQILGQKVEFLVSFYNNEISEKSEIFDDQFSVERPDGSNFTLKIRSTKLEDSAMYFCASSEQSRGDTQYFGPGTRLTVL.

This rearrangement joins TRBV11-2 to TRBJ1-2; D perhaps matches TRBD1 (6 bases). Per the germline V gene, CDR1 is SGHAT and CDR2 is FQNNGV. V was shortened by 1 base and J by 3 bases, with 6 bases between the two germline ends. The CDR3 is 13 residues long. CDR3 residues: CASSLGTDYGYTF. The CDR3 DNA follows: TGTGCCAGCAGCTTAGGGACAGACTATGGCTACACCTTC.

This rearrangement joins TRBV29-1 to TRBJ1-2; possibly TRBD1 for D (6 bases). V dropped 3 bases and J dropped 11 bases, with 16 bases sitting between them. The CDR3 consists of 12 residues. Germline CDR1 is SQVTM and CDR2 is ANQGSEA. The CDR3 nucleotides are TGCAGCGTTGACCACCTGGACAGTTGGTACACCTTC. Translated: CSVDHLDSWYTF.

The gene calls are TRBV5-1 and TRBJ2-3; no clear D gene. This CDR3 is 14 amino acids long. V was clipped by 3 bases and J by 4 bases, with 12 bases between them. Germline V gives CDR1 SGHRS, CDR2 YFSETQ. CDR3 nucleotide sequence: TGCGCCAGCAGCTCTTCGGCATCCCCAGATACGCAGTATTTT. This translates into CASSSSASPDTQYF.

This clone was recorded only once. The chain is built from TRBV10-3 and TRBJ2-7, with 10 bases lining up with TRBD2. J was trimmed by 7 bases and V by 4 bases; bases with no gene match: 4. From germline, CDR1 is ENHRY and CDR2 SYGVKD. The CDR3 consists of 13 residues. The CDR3 nucleotides are TGTGCCATCAGTGTAGCGGGGGGACGGGAGCAGTACTTC. This encodes CAISVAGGREQYF.

The CDR3 bases are TGTGCCAGCAGTTTTGCAGCGAGGGGGCACTATGGCTACACCTTC. This translates into CASSFAARGHYGYTF. This chain links TRBV28 with TRBJ1-2; 7 bases fit TRBD1. Germline CDR1 and CDR2: MDHEN and SYDVKM. V trimming: 3 bases; J trimming: 3 bases; junction bases outside the gene matches: 7. This CDR3 contains 15 residues.

The chain joins TRBV2 to TRBJ2-4; 9 nucleotides line up with TRBD2. CDR1 SNHLY and CDR2 FYNNEI come from the germline V gene. Losses at the gene ends were 1 base for V and 10 bases for J; bases not matched to a gene: 5. The CDR3 spans 14 residues. CDR3 DNA: TGTGCCAGCAGTGAAGTAGCGGGGGTGGGGATTCAGTACTTC. Translation: CASSEVAGVGIQYF.

CDR3 sequence: CASSPDGGAYNEQFF. For the CDR3, the DNA is TGCGCCAGCAGCCCGGACGGGGGCGCTTACAATGAGCAGTTCTTC. The chain is built from TRBV5-1 and TRBJ2-1; D may be TRBD1 or TRBD2 (6 bases each). From germline, CDR1 is SGHRS and CDR2 YFSETQ. The CDR3 has 15 amino acids. The ends were cut back, 4 bases at V and 4 bases at J, with 15 bases in the middle.

V gene TRBV7-8 combines with J gene TRBJ1-2, with D possibly matching TRBD1 (6 bases). This CDR3 region has 13 residues. V dropped 5 bases and J dropped 4 bases, with 11 bases sitting between them. CDR1 and CDR2 (germline): SGHVS, FQNEAQ. In DNA, the CDR3 is TGTGCCAGCAGCCAAGGGACAAGCTATGGCTACACCTTC. Amino acid sequence: CASSQGTSYGYTF.

The chain couples TRBV2 to TRBJ1-2; no clear D. V was trimmed by 6 bases and J by 3 bases, leaving 8 bases between them. CDR3 length: 12 residues. Per germline, CDR1 SNHLY and CDR2 FYNNEI. The CDR3 DNA follows: TGTGCCAGCAGCGCGGACGACTATGGCTACACCTTC. Translation: CASSADDYGYTF.

This chain uses TRBV6-5 with TRBJ2-3; a weak D match, TRBD2 (6 bases). This CDR3 spans 14 amino acids. In germline, CDR1 is MNHEY, CDR2 SVGAGI. Trimming stripped 5 bases from V and 0 bases from J, with 9 bases between. The CDR3 sequence: CASSAGSSTDTQYF. Written as DNA, the CDR3 is TGTGCCAGCAGTGCGGGGTCTAGCACAGATACGCAGTATTTT.

This chain uses TRBV14 with TRBJ2-2; D is ambiguous. Trimming removed 1 base from V and 5 bases from J, with 8 bases in between. Germline V gene data show CDR1 as SGHDN and CDR2 as FVKESK. The CDR3 is 14 amino acids. The CDR3 region has the DNA TGTGCCAGCAGCCAAGGAATGGGGACCGGGGAGCTGTTTTTT. Its protein is CASSQGMGTGELFF.